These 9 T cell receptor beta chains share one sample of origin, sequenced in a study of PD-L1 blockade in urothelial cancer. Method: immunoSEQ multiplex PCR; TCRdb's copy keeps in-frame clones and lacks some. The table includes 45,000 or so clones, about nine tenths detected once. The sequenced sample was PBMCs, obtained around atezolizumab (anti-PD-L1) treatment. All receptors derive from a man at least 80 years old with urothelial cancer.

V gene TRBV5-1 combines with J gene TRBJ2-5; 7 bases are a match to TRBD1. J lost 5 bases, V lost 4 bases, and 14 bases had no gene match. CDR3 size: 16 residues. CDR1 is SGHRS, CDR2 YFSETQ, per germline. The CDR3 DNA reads TGCGCCAGCAGCCCTGGGACAGTAGAGACCCCGGAGACCCAGTACTTC. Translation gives CASSPGTVETPETQYF.

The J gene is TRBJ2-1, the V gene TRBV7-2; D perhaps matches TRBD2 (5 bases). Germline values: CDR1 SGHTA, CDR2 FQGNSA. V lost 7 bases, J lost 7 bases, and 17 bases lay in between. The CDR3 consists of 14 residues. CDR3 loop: CASTWASGVNEQFF. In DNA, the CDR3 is TGTGCCAGCACCTGGGCCTCCGGGGTTAATGAGCAGTTCTTC.

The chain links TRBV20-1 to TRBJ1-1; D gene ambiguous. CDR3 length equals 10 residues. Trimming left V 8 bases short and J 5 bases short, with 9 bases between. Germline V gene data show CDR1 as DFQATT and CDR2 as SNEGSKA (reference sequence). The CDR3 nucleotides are TGCAGTCCGGGAGGAACTGAAGCTTTCTTT. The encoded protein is CSPGGTEAFF.

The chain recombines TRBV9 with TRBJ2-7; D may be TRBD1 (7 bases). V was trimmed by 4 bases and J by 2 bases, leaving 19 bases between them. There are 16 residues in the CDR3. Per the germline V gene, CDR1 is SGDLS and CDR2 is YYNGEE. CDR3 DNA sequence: TGTGCCAGCAGCCCAGGGGGGAGGCGGGACGCCTACGAGCAGTACTTC. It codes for CASSPGGRRDAYEQYF.

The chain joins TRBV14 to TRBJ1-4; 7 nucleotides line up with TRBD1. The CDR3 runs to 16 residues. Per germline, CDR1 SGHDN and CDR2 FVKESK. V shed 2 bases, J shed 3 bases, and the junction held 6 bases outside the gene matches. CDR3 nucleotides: TGTGCCAGCAGCCAACGCGCAGGGGGATCTAATGAAAAACTGTTTTTT. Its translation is CASSQRAGGSNEKLFF.

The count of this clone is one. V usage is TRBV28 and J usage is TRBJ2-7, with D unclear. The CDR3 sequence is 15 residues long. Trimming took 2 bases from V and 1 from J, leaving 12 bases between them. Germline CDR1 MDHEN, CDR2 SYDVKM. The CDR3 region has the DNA TGTGCCAGCAGTTTAGCGTCGCGGCAGTCCTACGAGCAGTACTTC. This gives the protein CASSLASRQSYEQYF.

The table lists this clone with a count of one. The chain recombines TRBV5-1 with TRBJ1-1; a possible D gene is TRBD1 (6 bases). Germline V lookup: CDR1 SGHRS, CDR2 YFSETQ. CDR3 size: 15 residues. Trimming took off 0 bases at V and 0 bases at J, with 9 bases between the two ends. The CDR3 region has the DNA TGCGCCAGCAGCTTGGGGGGGCGGATGAACACTGAAGCTTTCTTT. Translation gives CASSLGGRMNTEAFF.

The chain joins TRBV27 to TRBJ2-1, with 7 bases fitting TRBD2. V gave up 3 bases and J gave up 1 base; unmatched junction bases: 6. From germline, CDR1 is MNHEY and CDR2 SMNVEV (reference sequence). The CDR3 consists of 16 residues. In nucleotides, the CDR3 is TGTGCCAGCAGTTTCGGCGGGAGTGGATCCTACAATGAGCAGTTCTTC. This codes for CASSFGGSGSYNEQFF.

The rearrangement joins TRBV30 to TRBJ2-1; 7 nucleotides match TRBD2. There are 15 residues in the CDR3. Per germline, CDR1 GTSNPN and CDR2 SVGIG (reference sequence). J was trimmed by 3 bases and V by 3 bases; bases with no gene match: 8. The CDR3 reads CAWRARERFYNEQFF. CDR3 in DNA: TGTGCCTGGAGGGCGCGGGAGAGGTTCTACAATGAGCAGTTCTTC.